Following are 2 T cell receptor beta chains from one sample sequenced in a study of blood T cell repertoires in COVID-19 (dated by TCRdb to 2018 to 2020). The protocol used for the library was the immunoSEQ multiplex PCR assay. TCRdb limited this immuneACCESS table to in-frame rearrangements with V and J called. A share of clones is missing; checked studies link under half to unresolved V genes, and the rest is unexplained. Within this sample are about 73,000 clones, with approximately 83% of them counted one time only. Jointly, the top ten make up 25% to 30% of the sample. Sequencing input: peripheral blood. The receptors were gathered from a human donor in a cohort sampled during active COVID-19.

The chain carries TRBV7-3 and TRBJ2-1; D might be TRBD2 (6 bases). The CDR3 is 16 residues long. V lost 5 bases and J 6 bases, leaving 20 bases between the germline ends. The germline V gene has CDR1 SGHTA and CDR2 FQGTGA. The CDR3 bases are TGTGCCAGCAGCACCTACCTGGCGGGGCGACGCAATGAGCAGTTCTTC. Residues: CASSTYLAGRRNEQFF.

CDR3 sequence reads: CASSYSWSDTEAFF. Written as DNA, the CDR3 is TGTGCCAGCAGTTACTCGTGGAGCGACACTGAAGCTTTCTTT. The rearrangement links TRBV6-6 to TRBJ1-1; no clear D. Per germline, CDR1 MNHNY and CDR2 SVGAGI (reference sequence). V shed 0 bases and J shed 3 bases, with 8 bases lying between them. The CDR3 spans 14 residues.